Below, 12 T cell receptor beta chains from the same sample are listed, as sequenced in a study of blood T cell repertoires in COVID-19. The repertoire was sequenced with immunoSEQ multiplex PCR; TCRdb's copy has only in-frame clones and lacks some. The repertoire holds around 140,000 clones, with 88% as singletons. Source material: peripheral blood. Source of these receptors: a man in his 70s with active COVID-19.

The chain combines TRBV7-9 with TRBJ1-2; D gene unclear. V was cut by 5 bases and J by 4 bases, with 11 bases left in between. The CDR3 loop spans 13 amino acids. From germline, CDR1 is SEHNR and CDR2 FQNEAQ (reference sequence). CDR3 in amino acids: CASSPSGAYGYTF. The CDR3 coding sequence is TGTGCCAGCAGCCCATCGGGAGCCTATGGCTACACCTTC.

The chain employs TRBV5-7 and TRBJ2-1; possible D gene TRBD2, 5 bases. TRBV5-7 is an ORF; its function is uncertain. V was pared by 2 bases and J by 4 bases, with 10 bases between. The CDR3 has 14 amino acids. The CDR3 DNA sequence: TGTGCCAGCAGCTTAGGAGGAATTTACAATGAGCAGTTCTTC. Protein: CASSLGGIYNEQFF.

This clone appeared a single time. CDR3 sequence reads: CASSQLSFRDRGHEQYF. The CDR3 DNA is TGTGCCAGCAGCCAATTGAGCTTTCGGGACAGGGGGCACGAGCAGTACTTC. The J gene is TRBJ2-7, the V gene TRBV16; TRBD1 aligns across 12 bases. J lost 5 bases, V lost 1 base, and 9 bases had no gene match. This CDR3 contains 17 residues. Germline CDR1 is KGHSY and CDR2 is FQNENV.

V is TRBV4-2 and J is TRBJ2-7; 14 nucleotides agree with TRBD2. J gave up 5 bases and V 1 base, and 4 bases lay outside the gene matches. The germline V gene encodes CDR1 LGHNA and CDR2 YNFKEQ. The CDR3 is 16 residues long. The chain's CDR3 is CASSQVGLAGENEQYF. The CDR3 DNA sequence: TGTGCCAGCAGCCAAGTGGGACTAGCGGGAGAGAACGAGCAGTACTTC.

The count of this clone is one. Other nucleotide sequences from this sample produce the same CDR3. This chain joins TRBV29-1 and TRBJ1-1, with a possible D match to TRBD1 (5 bases). V was cut by 7 bases and J by 1 base, with 7 bases left in between. Germline assignment: CDR1 SQVTM and CDR2 ANQGSEA. This CDR3 contains 11 residues. This CDR3 reads CSGRENTEAFF. The CDR3 coding sequence is TGCAGCGGCAGGGAGAACACTGAAGCTTTCTTT.

This chain's CDR3 is CASSEIQVNQPQHF. The CDR3 DNA sequence: TGTGCCAGCAGTGAAATTCAGGTCAATCAGCCCCAGCATTTT. The chain has TRBV2 and TRBJ1-5; D is unclear. CDR3 length: 14 amino acids. V was trimmed by 2 bases and J by 3 bases, leaving 8 bases between them. Germline assignment: CDR1 SNHLY and CDR2 FYNNEI.

This rearrangement joins TRBV12-3 or TRBV12-4 to TRBJ1-5; no firm D call. Trimming shortened V by 3 bases and J by 4 bases, and 4 bases separated the two germline ends. The CDR3 contains 12 residues. CDR3 sequence reads: CASSFMNQPQHF. Here the CDR3 DNA reads TGTGCCAGCAGTTTCATGAATCAGCCCCAGCATTTT.

V is TRBV9 and J is TRBJ2-7; the match to TRBD1 covers 7 bases. V was clipped by 4 bases and J by 6 bases; unmatched bases: 7. Germline CDR1 and CDR2: SGDLS and YYNGEE. CDR3 length equals 13 residues. The CDR3 coding sequence is TGTGCCAGCAGCCCAAGACAGGGCTCCGAGCAGTACTTC. Translating gives CASSPRQGSEQYF.

In the case of this clone: In the same sample, other DNA sequences code for this CDR3. V gene TRBV27 combines with J gene TRBJ2-7; 8 nucleotides agree with TRBD2. Germline V gene lookup returns CDR1 MNHEY and CDR2 SMNVEV (reference sequence). CDR3 length: 14 amino acids. With 2 bases clipped from V and 4 bases from J, the junction kept 4 bases outside the gene matches. The DNA of the CDR3 is TGTGCCAGCAGTTTAACGAGCGGGAGTTACGAGCAGTACTTC. As protein: CASSLTSGSYEQYF.

The CDR3 DNA reads as TGTGCCAGCAGTCTCCAAGTCACAGGGGGCTACGAGCAGTACTTC. Its translation: CASSLQVTGGYEQYF. The chain has TRBV28 and TRBJ2-7, with 8 bases that match TRBD1. The V segment lost 5 bases and the J segment 3 bases; nucleotides outside the gene matches: 9. Germline V lookup: CDR1 MDHEN, CDR2 SYDVKM. CDR3 length: 15 amino acids.

This chain connects TRBV19 to TRBJ2-7; maybe TRBD2 (6 bases). The CDR3 extends over 15 amino acids. Germline-derived CDR1 and CDR2 are LNHDA and SQIVND (reference sequence). V lost 3 bases to trimming and J lost 2 bases, with 14 bases between them. The CDR3: CASSIIPGETYEQYF. The CDR3 nucleotides are TGTGCCAGTAGTATCATCCCGGGAGAGACCTACGAGCAGTACTTC.

This rearrangement joins TRBV7-2 to TRBJ2-7, with D perhaps matching TRBD2 (5 bases). This CDR3 has 14 residues. CDR1 and CDR2 (germline): SGHTA, FQGNSA. Trimming took off 4 bases at V and 1 base at J, with 11 bases between the two ends. The CDR3 protein is CASSSRRDSYEQYF. CDR3 nucleotide sequence: TGTGCCAGCAGCTCCCGCCGGGATTCCTACGAGCAGTACTTC.